This T cell receptor (beta chain) is from a study of cytomegalovirus exposure and HLA in healthy donors (TCRdb year 2017). Study-wide context: In an earlier analysis of 450 to 750 of the donors, about 270 Gb of sequence data and approximately 120 million unique TCR beta sequences from some 170 million T cells were reported. To predict cytomegalovirus infection status, the study combined high-throughput TCR immunosequencing, statistical association of individual TCRs with disease status, and machine learning. Because of strong linkage in the cohort, a handful of DR-DQ haplotypes were treated as single units for association and clustering. The number of donors typed differed by locus, with roughly 629-640 for A, B, C, DRB1 and DQB1, roughly 550 for DQA1, over 600 for DPA1, and around 450 for DPB1. The study used immunosequencing to profile the T cell repertoires of 666 subjects and linked those repertoires to cytomegalovirus serostatus. Approximately 300 gigabases of sequencing data and about 92 million unique TCR sequences made up an early release that covered several hundred HLA-typed donors. Across around 400 genotyped donors of the cohort, an average of approximately 240,000 unique TCR beta nucleotide sequences per donor were sequenced, and roughly a sixth of those sequences were non-productive. Rather than drawing on any new phenotypic data, the later analysis identified candidate immune exposures from TCR beta sequences and the way those sequences occurred across donors. Donor age, sex, ethnicity and CMV serostatus were collected together with the repertoire data. To decide whether each TCR beta V gene segment behaved as functional or pseudogenic, an earlier analysis of approximately 590 of the donors relied on high-throughput TCR beta sequencing. Genome-wide SNP genotypes for about three fifths of the 666 donors were used in a later genetic analysis, which treated that subset as a discovery cohort. In a later analysis, previously published TCR beta repertoires from about 640 donors were re-analyzed and high-resolution HLA genotyping was added so that TCR occurrence patterns could be studied. All discovery cohort repertoires had been generated on a single sequencing platform. Of the 350 to 450 genotyped donors, 65% to 90% were placed in the genetic ancestry cluster associated with self-reported Caucasian donors. The aim of the study was to test whether cataloging public T cell receptors could identify signatures of past pathogen exposure. HLA typing included class I and class II loci at four-digit resolution. Along with the roughly 610-subject first cohort, a separate validation cohort of roughly 110 different subjects was used.

Receptor amplification or capture employed the immunoSEQ multiplex PCR assay. For the multiplex PCR, a mixture combining 60 forward primers for TCR Vbeta segments and 13 reverse primers for TCR Jbeta segments was used. A multiplex PCR assay on genomic DNA amplified the CDR3 region of rearranged TCR beta genes. The Illumina HiSeq System was used to sequence the amplified TCR beta libraries as 87-base-pair reads. Per the source publication's procedure: A later analysis tallied around 87 million unique TCR beta chains across the 700 or so repertoires, and about 10 million of those chains were shared by two or more donors. Raw reads were error-corrected and collapsed into unique sequences by a nearest-neighbor algorithm in which closely related sequences were merged to remove PCR and sequencing errors. V, D and J gene segments were assigned by aligning CDR3 sequences to IMGT reference sequences. For a sequence to be retained, a match of at least six nucleotides was required to both a V gene segment and a J gene segment. A rearrangement was called productive if the CDR3 had no stop codons and remained in frame with V and J, and every other rearrangement was called non-productive. Following IMGT convention, CDR3 was defined as the stretch from the second conserved V-encoded cysteine to the conserved J-encoded phenylalanine. In an earlier analysis of around 600 of the donors, sequences lacking an unambiguous match to a single V gene segment were excluded. In an earlier analysis of about 590 of the donors, a V segment was called functional when productive rearrangements were above 56.7%, and segregating when the standard deviation between donors exceeded 5%. A statistical classification framework was built to diagnose cytomegalovirus status from the catalog of TCR beta chain sequences. A later analysis assigned V and J genes by comparing TCR nucleotide sequences with IMGT/GENE-DB human TR gene sequences. Using the TCRdist pipeline, a later analysis assigned CDR3 sequences along with most-parsimonious VDJ recombination scenarios. In a later analysis, each TCR beta chain was defined by its CDR3 amino acid sequence together with its V-gene family, and reads without a unique V-gene family were excluded. A later analysis removed several hundred highly shared, low-generation-probability nucleotide sequences to deal with suspected cross-contamination and a sequencing artifact. In a later analysis, a clonal expansion index for each public chain was calculated from normalized within-repertoire ranks of inferred template counts. Generation probabilities in a later analysis came from a VDJ recombination model fitted to out-of-frame rearrangements, and those results were checked against IGoR. Hypergeometric tests were used in a later analysis to score TCR-TCR, TCR-HLA and TCR-CMV co-occurrence, with a repertoire-size bias correction applied to the TCR pairs. False discovery rates were estimated in a later analysis by permuting HLA or CMV assignments 20 times. In a later analysis, co-occurring TCRs were grouped using DBSCAN, and TCRdist sequence similarity was added for clustering within HLA-allele-positive subsets. Co-occurrence clustering excluded repertoires with fewer than 30,000 or more than 120,000 public chains, plus five with anomalous nucleotide sharing. Not all clones reach the TCRdb copy of this immuneACCESS table, which keeps in-frame sequences only. Checked studies attribute under half of the gap to unresolved V genes and leave the rest unexplained. V and J calls and clone size are copied from that table; D and trimming were computed from the DNA. In all, the sample holds 120,000 or so clones, and around 80% of those were seen once. The top ten constitute 2.7% of the sample.

In total, fewer than 750 healthy bone marrow donors made up the cohort. At the time of sampling, every cohort member was nominally healthy, though immune exposures that went unrecorded were likely present. The donor was CMV seropositive and was included in the group of approximately 300 seropositive cohort members. Every donor gave a peripheral blood sample, and the peripheral blood mononuclear cells from that sample were used for TCR beta sequencing. The Qiagen DNeasy Blood Extraction Kit was used to extract genomic DNA from the blood cell samples. The CDR3 contains 13 residues, cysteine and phenylalanine counted. Only the CDR3 part of the read is kept: 39 bases, read in frame from the first base. V is trimmed back by 6 bases and J by 3 bases, and the junction contains 1 base that no gene match accounts for. CDR1 and CDR2 (SNHLY, FYNNEI) derive from the germline V gene. Broader findings and caveats from the paper: HLA typing was unavailable for some donors at each locus, so association tests used only the typed subset. V-gene and J-gene trimming of TCR beta chains was associated with a missense DCLRE1C variant in a later genetic analysis, and the association was replicated in an independent cohort. In an earlier analysis of about 600 of the donors, most TCR beta V segments appeared in productive rearrangements about 87% or about 30% of the time, broadly matching IMGT annotations. Compared with equally common non-associated chains, HLA-associated TCR beta chains in a later analysis were more clonally expanded and had lower generation probabilities. In vitro tests confirmed that three of the cytomegalovirus-associated TCR beta chains recognize cytomegalovirus antigens. This cohort had only TCR beta chains sequenced, and the lack of alpha or paired-chain data limited which features could be detected. The presence/absence analyses assumed that sequencing depth was roughly uniform across donors, and that assumption may not be true. Most TCR sequences were observed very rarely across donors, whereas some public TCRs were present in many individuals. A further reported finding was that TCR beta sequences accurately predicted the HLA-A and HLA-B alleles for most subjects in the first cohort. Correlated functional status among segregating V segments might reflect linkage disequilibrium, but an unknown experimental factor could not be ruled out. A group of highly shared sequence variants was considered likely to be a technical artifact of the sequencing pipeline. Compared with the roughly 670-donor mean, donors in an Asian-associated ancestry cluster had fewer N-insertions in productive TCRs, according to a later genetic analysis. CMV serostatus was the only immune exposure information available for the cohort. The classifier was reported to diagnose cytomegalovirus status with high specificity and sensitivity in both the original and validation cohorts. Some IMGT-functional V segments, including TRBV6-2 and TRBV6-3, could not be distinguished by the 87-base-pair reads and were therefore excluded. The authors suggested that the approach could potentially be extended to other disease states and immunological phenotypes. When HLA alleles, especially DR and DQ, strongly co-occurred, TCR associations were difficult to assign to individual alleles. A later analysis associated about 16,000 TCR beta sequences with specific HLA alleles at a false discovery rate of 0.05. According to a later analysis, TCR association rates differed among HLA loci, with DRB1 alleles showing the most associated TCRs and HLA-C alleles showing the fewest. A total of 150 to 200 TCR beta chains were listed by the study as associated with cytomegalovirus. According to a later analysis, most CMV-associated TCR beta chains appeared to be HLA-restricted, and the HLA associations seemed to be driven largely by CMV exposure. Several of the top co-occurrence clusters appeared to be linked to parvovirus B19, influenza, CMV and Epstein-Barr virus, according to a later analysis. The earlier analysis of approximately 590 of the donors excluded 15 to 20 rarely observed V segments, including chromosome 9 orphons, because counts were too low.

This clone was seen once. The antigen it binds to is not known. Base qualities are missing; no much larger clone stands one base away. Rearrangement joined TRBV2 to TRBJ2-7; a stretch of 11 junction bases matches TRBD2. The sample comprised PBMCs. This receptor was obtained from a woman aged 35 to 49 in good health and CMV-seropositive. Read as DNA, the sequence is TGTGCCAGCAGGCTAGCGGGGGGCTACGAGCAGTACTTC. It encodes CASRLAGGYEQYF.